A selection of T cell receptor beta chains follows, all from one sample in a study of CD8+ T cells in alopecia areata. The assay was immunoSEQ multiplex PCR, and TCRdb's table has in-frame clones only and misses some. The sample consists of about 150,000 clones, around 50% of them appearing once. The sample consisted of CD4+ T cells sorted from blood, taken at week 0. The receptors shown here come from a human donor with alopecia areata. CDR3s include the opening cysteine and the closing phenylalanine or tryptophan.

CDR3aa,v_gene
CASSVGVPAYEQFF,TRBV9
CASSALTSVTDTQYF,TRBV25-1
CACNGYTF,TRBV30
CASSFETTLFF,TRBV5-1
CASSKRTGGGGYTF,TRBV7-2
CASSLAASGGNEQFF,TRBV5-1
CASPTGPNYGYTF,TRBV30
CAWSAAGGLDTQYF,TRBV30
CSVGSVKGLGGYEQYF,TRBV29-1
CAWSVGHGNQPQHF,TRBV30
CASSQSVGPSGANVLTF,TRBV23-1
CASRRGGTSREQFF,TRBV7-2
CASSLSLAPYEQYF,TRBV7-2